This TCR beta chain was captured in a study of response to subunit inactivated influenza vaccine. CDR1 is KGHSH, CDR2 LQKENI, per germline. The CDR3 length is 14 residues. Trimming removed 6 bases from V and 2 bases from J, with 14 bases in between. One entry per CDR3 protein results from TCRdb running MiXCR on the RT-PCR reads. Found here are around 760,000 distinct CDR3 sequences, over 11% of them singletons; the top ten hold 5.5% to 7%. Findings of the study overall: Few new T cells, the authors suggested, are recruited by each seasonal influenza vaccination.

This clonotype was found many times. The antigen is not known. The chain is built from TRBV18 and TRBJ2-7; a possible D gene is TRBD1 (6 bases). The TCR was taken from a man in his fifties who received an inactivated influenza vaccine. The sample was PBMCs from blood, taken 14 days before vaccination. CDR3 sequence reads: CASSAIQGTYEQYF. The CDR3 nucleotides are TGTGCCAGCTCGGCGATACAGGGTACCTACGAGCAGTACTTC.